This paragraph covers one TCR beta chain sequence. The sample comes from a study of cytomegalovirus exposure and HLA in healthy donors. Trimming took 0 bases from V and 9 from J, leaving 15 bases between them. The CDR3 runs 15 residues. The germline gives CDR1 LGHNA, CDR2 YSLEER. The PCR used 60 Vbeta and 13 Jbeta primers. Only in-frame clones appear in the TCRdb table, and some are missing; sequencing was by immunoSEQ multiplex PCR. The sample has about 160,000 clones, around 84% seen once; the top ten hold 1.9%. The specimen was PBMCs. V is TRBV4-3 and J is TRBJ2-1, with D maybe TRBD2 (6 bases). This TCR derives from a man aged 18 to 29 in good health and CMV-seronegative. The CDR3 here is CASSQDGGAISEQFF. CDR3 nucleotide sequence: TGCGCCAGCAGCCAAGATGGCGGGGCTATTAGTGAGCAGTTCTTC.